Sequencing of this T cell receptor (beta chain) was carried out in a study of response to subunit inactivated influenza vaccine. V was shortened by 1 base and J by 4 bases, with 10 bases between the two germline ends. CDR3 size: 14 residues. Germline values: CDR1 SGHVS, CDR2 FNYEAQ. MiXCR, run by TCRdb on the RT-PCR reads, gives a single entry per CDR3 protein. The sample holds approximately 500,000 distinct CDR3 sequences, approximately 12% seen once. This specimen was PBMCs from blood, taken roughly 48 days after vaccination. The chain has TRBV7-6 and TRBJ2-5; D is possibly TRBD1 (5 bases). The receptor was isolated from a man aged 45 to 65 who received an inactivated influenza vaccine. The CDR3 DNA sequence: TGTGCCAGCAGCTTAGGCAGGGTGGCAGAGACCCAGTACTTC. Amino acid sequence: CASSLGRVAETQYF.